The entry below gives a single TCR beta chain sequence along with its context. These data belong to a study of blood T cell repertoires in COVID-19. Across the study: Acute and convalescent COVID-19 specimens originated in the United States, Italy and Spain. PBMCs, B-cell-depleted T cells, or T cells provided the cDNA or gDNA that made up the material.

Per the study methods: Nucleated cell number was recorded as an estimate derived from reference gene primer amplification. Repertoires were generated with immunoSEQ multiplex PCR, while TCRdb's copy carries only in-frame clones and drops some. Clone size and the V and J calls come from that table; the DNA yielded D and trimming. The table has a few hundred thousand clones, roughly 88% seen once. Followed longitudinally, the Seattle patients had been enrolled during active infection. This CDR3 has 16 amino acids. Trimming left V 0 bases short and J 6 bases short, with 15 bases between. Looked up from germline, CDR1 is ENHRY and CDR2 is SYGVKD.

The TCR originated in a woman in her forties or fifties with COVID-19, enrolled during active disease. Specimen: peripheral blood. The chain couples TRBV10-3 to TRBJ1-5; D perhaps matches TRBD1 (5 bases). The CDR3 loop reads CAISESSRGMGQPQHF. CDR3 bases: TGTGCCATCAGTGAGTCGAGCCGGGGGATGGGTCAGCCCCAGCATTTT.